This T cell receptor (beta chain) was identified in a study of blood T cell repertoires in COVID-19. Sequencing used immunoSEQ multiplex PCR; TCRdb keeps in-frame clones, though not all of them. The sample records roughly 360,000 clones, around 87% being singletons. Sequences were obtained from PBMCs or T cells enriched from blood (not recorded which). This sequence was found in a man younger than 40 who had recovered from COVID-19.

CDR3 loop: CASSARQDRSSGNTIYF. The CDR3 DNA sequence: TGTGCCAGCAGCGCCCGACAGGACAGAAGCTCTGGAAACACCATATATTTT. The rearrangement links TRBV7-2 to TRBJ1-3; weak D call: TRBD1 (6 bases). Germline loops: CDR1 SGHTA, CDR2 FQGNSA. This CDR3 is built from 17 residues. V gave up 5 bases and J gave up 0 bases, with 17 bases separating them.